The 17 T cell receptor beta chains listed next were all sequenced from one sample in a study of Ad26.COV2.S vaccination and SARS-CoV-2 variants. Described treatment: 19 received Ad26.COV2.S at low or high dose, single or two shots; a few received placebo; per-sample allocation not given. The samples date from day 63 after the first vaccine or placebo injection. Generated by immunoSEQ multiplex PCR, the TCRdb table keeps only in-frame clones and is missing some. The sample carries 250,000 or so clones, around nine tenths recorded once. The sample was peripheral blood, taken in a trial of Ad26.COV2.S vaccine versus placebo. These receptors came from a person aged 18-65 years who received the Ad26.COV2.S COVID-19 vaccine or a placebo.

The chain combines TRBV2 with TRBJ2-5; 10 nucleotides align to TRBD2. The CDR3 totals 14 residues. With 5 bases clipped from V and 2 bases from J, the junction kept 2 bases outside the gene matches. Germline CDR1 and CDR2: SNHLY and FYNNEI. CDR3 in DNA: TGTGCCAGCAGTCGGACTAGCGGACAAGAGACCCAGTACTTC. Amino acids: CASSRTSGQETQYF. The full variable domain, its missing parts supplied by reference TRBV2 and TRBJ2-5, is EPEVTQTPSHQVTQMGQEVILRCVPISNHLYFYWYRQILGQKVEFLVSFYNNEISEKSEIFDDQFSVERPDGSNFTLKIRSTKLEDSAMYFCASSRTSGQETQYFGPGTRLLVL.

This clone has more than one count but fewer than ten. The chain joins TRBV5-5 to TRBJ1-5; D possibly corresponds to TRBD1 (6 bases). V gave up 0 bases and J gave up 6 bases, with 10 bases separating them. The CDR3 length is 14 residues. CDR1 SGHKS and CDR2 YYEKEE come from the germline V gene (reference sequence). As DNA, the CDR3 is TGTGCCAGCAGCTTGGAAGGGGGGGCTCAGCCCCAGCATTTT. It specifies CASSLEGGAQPQHF. The full variable domain, its missing parts supplied by reference TRBV5-5 and TRBJ1-5, is DAGVTQSPTHLIKTRGQQVTLRCSPISGHKSVSWYQQVLGQGPQFIFQYYEKEERGRGNFPDRFSARQFPNYSSELNVNALLLGDSALYLCASSLEGGAQPQHFGDGTRLSIL.

The chain is built from TRBV19 and TRBJ2-1; D not resolved. Deletions cut 3 bases from V and 3 bases from J, with 15 bases between. CDR3 length: 16 amino acids. The germline gives CDR1 LNHDA, CDR2 SQIVND (reference sequence). The CDR3 nucleotides are TGTGCCAGTAGTATCTTCGGTAGCAAAGGCTACAATGAGCAGTTCTTC. This encodes CASSIFGSKGYNEQFF.

The DNA of the CDR3 is TGTGCCAGCACTCTGACAGGGGTGAACACTGAAGCTTTCTTT. Protein sequence: CASTLTGVNTEAFF. This chain connects TRBV2 to TRBJ1-1, with TRBD1 matching 8 bases. V shed 7 bases, J shed 0 bases, and the junction held 4 bases outside the gene matches. Germline V lookup: CDR1 SNHLY, CDR2 FYNNEI. The CDR3 covers 14 residues.

The CDR3 DNA follows: TGTGCCAGCAGTTACGGCAGGGTGAACGAAAAACTGTTTTTT. As protein: CASSYGRVNEKLFF. The genes are TRBV6-6 and TRBJ1-4; perhaps TRBD1 as D (5 bases). CDR3 length: 14 amino acids. Germline values: CDR1 MNHNY, CDR2 SVGAGI (reference sequence). V dropped 2 bases and J dropped 8 bases, with 12 bases sitting between them.

The chain is built from TRBV7-9 and TRBJ2-5; D not resolved. V was cut by 3 bases and J by 5 bases, with 4 bases left in between. The CDR3 totals 11 residues. CDR1 is SEHNR and CDR2 is FQNEAQ in the germline V gene (reference sequence). CDR3 nucleotide sequence: TGTGCCAGCAGCTTCGGTGAGACCCAGTACTTC. It translates to CASSFGETQYF.

The CDR3 region has the DNA TGCAGTCCCGCCGTGGCGGGAGTACCGTACGTC. Its protein product is CSPAVAGVPYV. The chain carries TRBV20-1 and TRBJ2-7; 7 nucleotides match TRBD2. With V trimmed by 8 bases and J by 12 bases, 13 bases remained unmatched. The germline V gene encodes CDR1 DFQATT and CDR2 SNEGSKA (reference sequence). The CDR3 loop spans 11 amino acids.

This chain links TRBV30 with TRBJ1-1; no reliable D call. The V and J ends lost 4 bases and 0 bases respectively, with 9 bases between them. CDR3 length: 13 residues. Germline V lookup: CDR1 GTSNPN, CDR2 SVGIG (reference sequence). The DNA for the CDR3 is TGTGCCTGGACCCGGACTGTGAACACTGAAGCTTTCTTT. This gives the protein CAWTRTVNTEAFF.

This sequence joins TRBV6-5 and TRBJ1-4; D is ambiguous. V was shortened by 0 bases and J by 5 bases, with 7 bases between the two germline ends. Germline V gene lookup returns CDR1 MNHEY and CDR2 SVGAGI. CDR3 length equals 14 residues. The CDR3 loop is CASSYSRPNEKLFF. In DNA, the CDR3 is TGTGCCAGCAGTTACTCGAGGCCCAATGAAAAACTGTTTTTT.

CDR3 amino acids: CASSQAGFFQPQHF. The CDR3 DNA is TGCGCCAGCAGCCAAGCTGGGTTTTTTCAGCCCCAGCATTTT. The V gene is TRBV4-1, the J gene TRBJ1-5; no firm D call. The CDR3 is made up of 14 amino acids. CDR1 MGHRA and CDR2 YSYEKL come from the germline V gene. V shed 1 base and J shed 6 bases, with 10 bases lying between them.

The chain employs TRBV2 and TRBJ2-7; possible D gene TRBD2, 5 bases. CDR1 and CDR2 from the germline V gene are SNHLY and FYNNEI. The CDR3 sequence is 14 residues long. Trimming left V 1 base short and J 2 bases short, with 9 bases between. DNA of the CDR3: TGTGCCAGCAGTGAAGTCGGGGTTGCCTACGAGCAGTACTTC. Protein: CASSEVGVAYEQYF.

This chain connects TRBV15 to TRBJ1-5; possible D gene TRBD1, 5 bases. The V gene lost 0 bases and the J gene lost 1 base, with 13 bases spanning the gap. CDR1 is LNHNV and CDR2 is YYDKDF in the germline V gene (reference sequence). The CDR3 loop spans 17 amino acids. The CDR3: CATSRDYRGRSNQPQHF. CDR3 in DNA: TGTGCCACCAGCAGAGATTATCGGGGGAGGAGCAATCAGCCCCAGCATTTT.

The rearrangement links TRBV3-1 (or the pseudogene TRBV3-2) to TRBJ2-2; TRBD2 matches 9 bases. CDR3 length equals 19 residues. Germline V gives CDR1 LGHDT, CDR2 YNNKEL (reference sequence). After removal of 0 bases from V and 4 bases from J, the junction contained 12 bases not matched to a gene. Here the CDR3 DNA reads TGTGCCAGCAGCCAAGATCTACGGCTAGCGGGGCAGGGCACCGGGGAGCTGTTTTTT. It yields the protein CASSQDLRLAGQGTGELFF.

The chain carries TRBV4-2 and TRBJ2-5; 12 nucleotides match TRBD2. V was clipped by 0 bases and J by 5 bases; unmatched bases: 10. CDR1 and CDR2 (germline): LGHNA, YNFKEQ. The CDR3 sequence is 18 residues long. This chain's CDR3 is CASSQDLAGGPRLETQYF. The CDR3, as DNA: TGTGCCAGCAGCCAAGATCTAGCGGGAGGGCCTCGGTTGGAGACCCAGTACTTC.

The chain recombines TRBV2 with TRBJ1-5; 8 nucleotides align to TRBD1. The J segment lost 2 bases and the V segment lost 6 bases, leaving 6 bases of the junction unmatched. The CDR3 covers 15 residues. Germline CDR1 reads SNHLY; CDR2 reads FYNNEI. The CDR3 coding sequence is TGTGCCAGCAGCCGGGACAGGAGTGGCAATCAGCCCCAGCATTTT. Protein: CASSRDRSGNQPQHF.

V gene TRBV6-6 combines with J gene TRBJ2-5; the D gene is possibly TRBD2 (6 bases). Germline CDR1 and CDR2: MNHNY and SVGAGI (reference sequence). V was shortened by 5 bases and J by 1 base, with 8 bases between the two germline ends. CDR3 length: 13 amino acids. The chain's CDR3 is CASSLARQETQYF. As DNA, the CDR3 is TGTGCCAGCAGTCTAGCGCGCCAAGAGACCCAGTACTTC.

The chain couples TRBV7-9 to TRBJ2-7; possibly TRBD1 for D (6 bases). This CDR3 is 16 amino acids long. V was trimmed by 1 base and J by 2 bases, leaving 15 bases between them. Germline CDR1 is SEHNR and CDR2 is FQNEAQ (reference sequence). CDR3 sequence (DNA): TGTGCCAGCAGCTTAGGCAGGGGCATTACCCCCTACGAGCAGTACGTC. Translation gives CASSLGRGITPYEQYV.